The 30 T cell receptor beta chains given below trace back to one sample, sequenced in a study of blood T cells in healthy people across ages. A sample-barcoded 5' primer and a J-beta primer mix were used in a second PCR of roughly 7 to 11 cycles. TCRdb recomputed calls from the 5' RACE reads with MiXCR, one row per CDR3 protein. This sample has under 1,000,000 distinct CDR3 sequences, with less than 60% found just once. Sequenced sample: blood. The receptors derive from a man of 80 years or more in good health.

The chain has TRBV10-3 and TRBJ2-1; TRBD2 agrees at 15 bases. After removal of 2 bases from V and 15 bases from J, the junction contained 5 bases not matched to a gene. Germline lookup yields CDR1 ENHRY and CDR2 SYGVKD. The CDR3 runs 14 residues. The CDR3 is CAISEPGLAGGGFF. As DNA, the CDR3 is TGTGCCATCAGTGAGCCGGGACTAGCGGGAGGCGGGTTCTTC.

The V gene is TRBV7-2, the J gene TRBJ2-7; D is undetermined. The V gene lost 4 bases and the J gene lost 2 bases, with 9 bases spanning the gap. The CDR3 loop spans 13 amino acids. Per germline, CDR1 SGHTA and CDR2 FQGNSA. The DNA of the CDR3 is TGTGCCAGCAGCTCACGGCCTGCCTACGAGCAGTACTTC. Amino acids: CASSSRPAYEQYF.

The V call is TRBV20-1, the J call TRBJ2-1; 8 bases match TRBD2. CDR1 is DFQATT and CDR2 is SNEGSKA in the germline V gene (reference sequence). The J segment lost 9 bases and the V segment lost 5 bases, leaving 6 bases of the junction unmatched. This CDR3 has 12 residues. The CDR3 spells CSAPRTSSEQFF. DNA of the CDR3: TGCAGTGCTCCCCGGACTAGCAGTGAGCAGTTCTTC.

This chain uses TRBV10-3 with TRBJ2-5; D may match TRBD1 or TRBD2 (5 bases each). The germline V gene encodes CDR1 ENHRY and CDR2 SYGVKD. V lost 0 bases, J lost 5 bases, and 22 bases lay in between. The CDR3 length is 18 residues. The CDR3 region is CAISESKGATRGGETQYF. The CDR3 region has the DNA TGTGCCATCAGTGAGTCAAAGGGAGCGACGAGGGGTGGCGAGACCCAGTACTTC.

V and J are TRBV6-7 and TRBJ2-7; 8 bases are a match to TRBD1. TRBV6-7 has ORF status, its function being uncertain. The CDR3 has 15 amino acids. With V trimmed by 2 bases and J by 3 bases, 6 bases remained unmatched. CDR3 in amino acids: CASSYPRTGNYEQYF. The CDR3 nucleotides read TGTGCCAGCAGTTACCCCCGGACAGGGAACTACGAGCAGTACTTC.

This chain connects TRBV28 to TRBJ2-2; no clear D. CDR3 size: 12 residues. Trimming stripped 6 bases from V and 4 bases from J, with 6 bases between. From germline, CDR1 is MDHEN and CDR2 SYDVKM. CDR3 amino acids: CASRISTGELFF. The CDR3 DNA reads as TGTGCCAGCAGGATCAGCACCGGGGAGCTGTTTTTT.

The chain links TRBV5-4 to TRBJ2-1; TRBD2 might be the D (5 bases). Matching the DNA end better, TRBJ2-7 makes the J call doubtful. CDR1 SGHNT and CDR2 YYREEE come from the germline V gene (reference sequence). CDR3 size: 14 residues. CDR3 nucleotides: TGTGCCAGCAGCTTGCAGCGGACCTACAATGAGCAGTACTTC. It specifies CASSLQRTYNEQYF.

This clonotype appeared a few times. The V call is TRBV12-3 or TRBV12-4, the J call TRBJ1-1, with D tentatively TRBD1 (5 bases). CDR3 size: 14 residues. V was cut by 5 bases and J by 5 bases, with 15 bases left in between. CDR3 in DNA: TGTGCCAGCAGTCTCTCGGGGCCGAGAACTGAAGCTTTCTTT. Its protein product is CASSLSGPRTEAFF.

This clonotype showed up just a few times. This chain joins TRBV20-1 and TRBJ2-4, with TRBD1 matching over 7 bases. Looked up from germline, CDR1 is DFQATT and CDR2 is SNEGSKA (reference sequence). CDR3 length: 13 amino acids. The DNA of the CDR3 is TGCAGCGCGGGCAGGGGGAACAAAAACATTCAGTACTTC. Amino acids: CSAGRGNKNIQYF.

The gene calls are TRBV7-2 and TRBJ1-1; 8 bases line up with TRBD1. The CDR3 is 14 residues long. The V gene end was trimmed by 5 bases and the J gene end by 3 bases; junction bases not matched to a gene: 5. Germline V gene data show CDR1 as SGHTA and CDR2 as FQGNSA. The CDR3: CASSLRGQDTEAFF. The DNA for the CDR3 is TGTGCCAGCAGCCTCAGGGGGCAGGACACTGAAGCTTTCTTT.

The chain links TRBV2 to TRBJ1-4, with a weak D call TRBD1 (5 bases). The CDR3 is 12 amino acids. Trimming took off 6 bases at V and 5 bases at J, with 7 bases between the two ends. CDR1 and CDR2 from the germline V gene are SNHLY and FYNNEI. CDR3 bases: TGTGCCAGCAGCCAGGGCAATGAAAAACTGTTTTTT. As protein: CASSQGNEKLFF.

The chain employs TRBV11-3 and TRBJ2-7; D unresolved. The CDR3 spans 15 residues. Per germline, CDR1 SGHNT and CDR2 YENEEA. V lost 1 base and J lost 0, with 10 bases in between. The CDR3 loop reads CASSLGRSSSYEQYF. CDR3 sequence (DNA): TGTGCCAGCAGCTTAGGAAGATCAAGCTCCTACGAGCAGTACTTC.

The genes are TRBV20-1 and TRBJ2-5; no firm D call. The ends were cut back, 7 bases at V and 0 bases at J, with 12 bases in the middle. This CDR3 has 13 amino acids. CDR1 is DFQATT, CDR2 SNEGSKA, per germline (reference sequence). This chain's CDR3 is CSVRVGYQETQYF. DNA of the CDR3: TGCAGTGTCAGAGTTGGGTACCAAGAGACCCAGTACTTC.

The V and J genes are TRBV7-2 and TRBJ1-1, with 8 bases identical to TRBD1. CDR3 length equals 15 residues. The V and J ends lost 6 bases and 10 bases, in that order; junction bases with no gene match: 16. The V gene's germline CDR1 is SGHTA and CDR2 FQGNSA. CDR3 coding DNA: TGTGCCAGCAGTTACGTCGACAGGGGACATTCAGGAGCTTTCTTT. Protein: CASSYVDRGHSGAFF.

The chain combines TRBV4-2 with TRBJ2-1; the D is unclear. CDR3 length equals 13 residues. The germline CDR1 and CDR2 sequences are LGHNA and YNFKEQ. V was clipped by 0 bases and J by 9 bases, with 9 bases between them. The CDR3 sequence: CASSQEQWSEQFF. The CDR3 nucleotides are TGTGCCAGCAGCCAAGAGCAGTGGTCTGAGCAGTTCTTC.

This clonotype was observed many times. V and J are TRBV7-2 and TRBJ2-1, with no clear D. V lost 4 bases and J 7 bases, leaving 17 bases between the germline ends. The CDR3 has 15 residues. Germline values: CDR1 SGHTA, CDR2 FQGNSA. The CDR3 coding sequence is TGTGCCAGCAGCTCGACACTCGCCGAGACGAATGAGCAGTTCTTC. It encodes CASSSTLAETNEQFF.

The V call is TRBV18, the J call TRBJ2-7; TRBD2 is a possible D gene (5 bases). The end of the DNA aligns better with TRBJ2-5, so the J call may be wrong. CDR3 size: 14 residues. Germline V CDR1 and CDR2: KGHSH, LQKENI. CDR3 amino acids: CASSPLRTVETQYF. CDR3 DNA: TGTGCCAGCTCACCACTAAGGACTGTCGAGACCCAGTACTTC.

Details on this clonotype: This may come from a read error, since a much larger clone is one base off. This chain connects TRBV4-2 to TRBJ1-2, with D perhaps matching TRBD1 (5 bases). Germline V gives CDR1 LGHNA, CDR2 YNFKEQ. The CDR3 has 15 residues. Trimming left V 1 base short and J 5 bases short, with 14 bases between. CDR3 sequence: CASSQGSGNLYGYTF. For the CDR3, the DNA is TGTGCCAGCAGCCAAGGGTCAGGGAATCTGTATGGCTACACCTTC.

This clonotype has a single count. The chain combines TRBV5-1 with TRBJ2-2, with D tentatively TRBD2 (5 bases). This CDR3 is 16 amino acids long. The V and J ends lost 5 bases and 5 bases respectively, with 19 bases between them. Germline CDR1 reads SGHRS; CDR2 reads YFSETQ. CDR3 sequence reads: CASRGEPNLVTGELFF. In nucleotides, the CDR3 is TGCGCCAGCAGGGGAGAACCAAACCTTGTGACCGGGGAGCTGTTTTTT.

This clonotype was observed a few times. V usage is TRBV9 and J usage is TRBJ2-1; D tentatively fits TRBD1 or TRBD2 (6 bases each). CDR3 length equals 14 residues. Germline V gene lookup returns CDR1 SGDLS and CDR2 YYNGEE. The germline V and J ends were trimmed by 4 bases and 5 bases, with 13 bases remaining between them. The CDR3 sequence: CASSPSRGDNEQFF. CDR3 DNA sequence: TGTGCCAGCAGCCCAAGTAGGGGGGACAATGAGCAGTTCTTC.

The chain employs TRBV10-3 and TRBJ2-5; 7 nucleotides align to TRBD1. Germline V CDR1 and CDR2: ENHRY, SYGVKD. Losses at the gene ends were 0 bases for V and 2 bases for J; bases not matched to a gene: 6. This CDR3 spans 16 amino acids. CDR3 loop: CAISESHRGWQETQYF. In DNA, the CDR3 is TGTGCCATCAGTGAGTCGCACAGGGGATGGCAAGAGACCCAGTACTTC.

This clonotype came up a few times. The gene calls are TRBV7-8 and TRBJ2-7, with TRBD2 matching 8 bases. This CDR3 comprises 15 residues. CDR1 and CDR2 from the germline V gene are SGHVS and FQNEAQ. V lost 1 base and J lost 3; bases outside the gene matches: 5. CDR3 in amino acids: CASSLGRLAGYEQYF. The CDR3 bases are TGTGCCAGCAGCTTAGGTAGGCTAGCGGGCTACGAGCAGTACTTC.

The table lists this clonotype with many counts. The J gene is TRBJ2-1, the V gene TRBV9; 11 bases line up with TRBD2. V shed 3 bases, J shed 10 bases, and the junction held 12 bases outside the gene matches. The CDR3 is 16 residues long. Germline V gene lookup returns CDR1 SGDLS and CDR2 YYNGEE. The CDR3 DNA is TGTGCCAGCAGCGAGACTAGCGGGGTTTCCCAGGAGGAGCAGTTCTTC. It is translated as CASSETSGVSQEEQFF.

CDR3 amino acids: CSDLSRPNEQFF. The CDR3 nucleotides are TGCAGCGACCTAAGCAGACCCAATGAGCAGTTCTTC. The J gene is TRBJ2-1, the V gene TRBV29-1; D is unresolved. Between the trimmed V and J ends, which lost 7 bases and 6 bases, there was a span of 13 bases. The CDR3 spans 12 residues. The germline V gene has CDR1 SQVTM and CDR2 ANQGSEA.

The chain joins TRBV5-5 to TRBJ1-4; TRBD1 matches 7 bases. V shed 0 bases and J 0 bases; nucleotides not matched to a gene: 5. Germline assignment: CDR1 SGHKS and CDR2 YYEKEE (reference sequence). The CDR3 totals 17 residues. The CDR3 loop reads CASSLAWQGATNEKLFF. CDR3 sequence (DNA): TGTGCCAGCAGCTTGGCCTGGCAGGGGGCAACTAATGAAAAACTGTTTTTT.

Concerning this clonotype: An end of the junction does not agree with germline; a read error may underlie this. This chain links TRBV5-1 with TRBJ1-5; perhaps TRBD1 as D (5 bases). The CDR3 is 15 residues long. Germline CDR1 and CDR2: SGHRS and YFSETQ. The CDR3 bases are TGCGCCAGCAGTTTGGGGGGGTATAGCAATCAGCCCCAGCATTTT. It is translated as CASSLGGYSNQPQHF.

The chain uses TRBV7-2 and TRBJ2-5; TRBD1 matches at 11 bases. Looked up from germline, CDR1 is SGHTA and CDR2 is FQGNSA. V lost 1 base, J lost 11 bases, and 9 bases stayed unmatched. The CDR3 covers 15 residues. In DNA form, the CDR3 reads TGTGCCAGCAGCTTAGTTAGGACAGGGGGCTCTGAGCAGTACTTC. Its protein is CASSLVRTGGSEQYF.

V and J are TRBV7-8 and TRBJ2-3, with D perhaps matching TRBD2 (5 bases). Germline V lookup: CDR1 SGHVS, CDR2 FQNEAQ. Trimming cost V 5 bases and J 0 bases, with 15 bases left between them. The CDR3 length is 16 residues. CDR3 DNA sequence: TGTGCCAGCAGCCCCCGCCCCAGCGGCAGCACAGATACGCAGTATTTT. This sequence encodes CASSPRPSGSTDTQYF.

The chain combines TRBV6-6 with TRBJ1-2; D ambiguous. The CDR3 has 14 residues. With 11 bases removed from V and 3 bases from J, the gap between germline ends came to 19 bases. Germline CDR1 reads MNHNY; CDR2 reads SVGAGI (reference sequence). CDR3 in DNA: TGTGCCGCCAGCAAAACGGCACTAGACTATGGCTACACCTTC. Translation gives CAASKTALDYGYTF.

The table lists this clonotype with a few counts. V and J are TRBV12-3 or TRBV12-4 and TRBJ1-2; D gene ambiguous. V gave up 3 bases and J gave up 2 bases, with 10 bases separating them. The CDR3 spans 14 residues. The CDR3: CASSFPSGNYGYTF. CDR3 coding DNA: TGTGCCAGCAGTTTCCCCTCGGGAAACTATGGCTACACCTTC.